This passage covers 13 T cell receptor beta chains from one sample sequenced in a study of control samples from healthy donors and cancer patients. TCRdb keeps only in-frame clones here, not all; method: immunoSEQ multiplex PCR. The data contain 150,000 or so clones, under 95% of them singletons. The specimen sequenced was blood. The receptor set was obtained from a man in his late teens or twenties in good health.

The rearrangement links TRBV6-5 to TRBJ2-4; TRBD2 is a possible D gene (7 bases). CDR3 size: 14 residues. The germline V and J ends were trimmed by 7 bases and 0 bases, with 10 bases remaining between them. CDR1 is MNHEY and CDR2 is SVGAGI in the germline V gene. The CDR3 reads CASMGGGAKNIQYF. The CDR3 DNA reads TGTGCCAGCATGGGAGGGGGAGCCAAAAACATTCAGTACTTC.

The genes are TRBV24-1 and TRBJ2-1; D may correspond to TRBD1 or TRBD2 (5 bases each). Germline V gene data show CDR1 as KGHDR and CDR2 as SFDVKD. V lost 4 bases and J lost 3, with 9 bases in between. The CDR3 runs to 14 residues. DNA for the CDR3: TGTGCCACCAGTGAAGGGACGGGCTACAATGAGCAGTTCTTC. It is translated as CATSEGTGYNEQFF.

This clone was seen a few times. The J gene is TRBJ2-7, the V gene TRBV5-1; 8 bases agree with TRBD1. Germline V gene sequence: CDR1 SGHRS, CDR2 YFSETQ. The CDR3 consists of 15 residues. Losses at the gene ends were 1 base for V and 6 bases for J; bases not matched to a gene: 9. The CDR3 nucleotides are TGCGCCAGCAGCTTGTCTGGGACAGGAGGCCGCGAGCAGTACTTC. It specifies CASSLSGTGGREQYF.

J is TRBJ2-1 and V is TRBV11-3, with a weak D call TRBD2 (6 bases). V lost 1 base and J lost 5, with 9 bases in between. Germline CDR1 is SGHNT and CDR2 is YENEEA. The CDR3 contains 14 residues. The CDR3 coding sequence is TGTGCCAGCAGCTTAGCGGGGGTTAACAATGAGCAGTTCTTC. Protein: CASSLAGVNNEQFF.

The genes are TRBV4-3 and TRBJ2-7; D gene ambiguous. The germline gives CDR1 LGHNA, CDR2 YSLEER. V lost 4 bases, J lost 0 bases, and 10 bases lay in between. CDR3 size: 14 residues. CDR3 DNA sequence: TGCGCCAGCAGCCGCACGACGAACTCCTACGAGCAGTACTTC. Its protein is CASSRTTNSYEQYF.

This rearrangement joins TRBV12-5 to TRBJ1-5; tentative D call: TRBD1 (5 bases). CDR1 is LGHNT and CDR2 is FRNRAP in the germline V gene. The CDR3 extends over 16 amino acids. Deletions cut 0 bases from V and 0 bases from J, with 9 bases between. As DNA, the CDR3 is TGTGCTAGTGGTTTGGTACCTGACAGTAGCAATCAGCCCCAGCATTTT. Residues: CASGLVPDSSNQPQHF.

V usage is TRBV7-9 and J usage is TRBJ2-1; possibly TRBD1 or TRBD2 for D (6 bases each). This CDR3 comprises 19 residues. Deletions cut 4 bases from V and 10 bases from J, with 32 bases between. CDR1 and CDR2 (germline): SEHNR, FQNEAQ (reference sequence). The CDR3 DNA reads as TGTGCCAGCAGCTCCCGAACGAGCACAGGGTGGAGGGGTCAACGGGAGCAGTTCTTC. This translates into CASSSRTSTGWRGQREQFF.

This rearrangement joins TRBV28 to TRBJ1-2; 9 positions match TRBD1. V was pared by 5 bases and J by 0 bases, with 10 bases of the junction left unmatched. Germline assignment: CDR1 MDHEN and CDR2 SYDVKM. The CDR3 is 17 amino acids. The CDR3 reads CASSPRTGVGSNYGYTF. The CDR3 DNA sequence: TGTGCCAGCAGTCCCCGGACAGGGGTAGGCTCTAACTATGGCTACACCTTC.

This clone appeared a single time. CDR3 region: CASSWTGTYEQYF. In DNA, the CDR3 is TGTGCCAGCAGCTGGACAGGGACCTACGAGCAGTACTTC. V usage is TRBV5-6 and J usage is TRBJ2-7; 8 bases match TRBD1. CDR3 length: 13 amino acids. With 3 bases clipped from V and 2 bases from J, the junction kept 1 base outside the gene matches. CDR1 and CDR2 (germline): SGHDT, YYEEEE. Supplemented by reference TRBV5-6 and TRBJ2-7, the full variable domain reads DAGVTQSPTHLIKTRGQQVTLRCSPKSGHDTVSWYQQALGQGPQFIFQYYEEEERQRGNFPDRFSGHQFPNYSSELNVNALLLGDSALYLCASSWTGTYEQYFGPGTRLTVT.

This chain joins TRBV7-9 and TRBJ2-1, with a tentative D call TRBD2 (6 bases). The CDR3 covers 15 residues. Trimming stripped 4 bases from V and 10 bases from J, with 20 bases between. The V gene's germline CDR1 is SEHNR and CDR2 FQNEAQ (reference sequence). This CDR3 reads CASSSFHTGVREQFF. The CDR3 bases are TGTGCCAGCAGCTCCTTTCATACGGGGGTACGGGAGCAGTTCTTC.

The V gene is TRBV4-2, the J gene TRBJ2-3, with D perhaps TRBD2 (6 bases). Looked up from germline, CDR1 is LGHNA and CDR2 is YNFKEQ. V shed 0 bases and J shed 2 bases, with 12 bases lying between them. The CDR3 is 16 residues long. CDR3 region: CASSQDARTNTDTQYF. CDR3 DNA sequence: TGTGCCAGCAGCCAAGATGCGAGGACTAACACAGATACGCAGTATTTT.

Only one count was recorded for this clone. The chain joins TRBV18 to TRBJ1-5; TRBD1 is a possible D gene (5 bases). The CDR3 totals 17 residues. CDR1 KGHSH and CDR2 LQKENI come from the germline V gene. Trimming pared 4 bases from V and 0 bases from J, leaving 16 bases between. The CDR3 DNA reads as TGTGCCAGCTCACGGGACGGGACGGCAGATAGCAATCAGCCCCAGCATTTT. It is translated as CASSRDGTADSNQPQHF.

The chain couples TRBV7-2 to TRBJ1-1; TRBD1 might be the D (5 bases). From germline, CDR1 is SGHTA and CDR2 FQGNSA. Trimming removed 4 bases at V and 5 bases at J, with 11 bases between. The CDR3 has 13 amino acids. Here the CDR3 reads CASSSRGGTEAFF. The CDR3 DNA reads as TGTGCCAGCAGCTCCCGGGGGGGTACTGAAGCTTTCTTT. Filled out from reference TRBV7-2 and TRBJ1-1, the complete variable domain reads GAGVSQSPSNKVTEKGKDVELRCDPISGHTALYWYRQSLGQGLEFLIYFQGNSAPDKSGLPSDRFSAERTGGSVSTLTIQRTQQEDSAVYLCASSSRGGTEAFFGQGTRLTVV.